These 17 T cell receptor beta chains share one sample of origin, sequenced in a study of beta chain features in type 1 diabetes listed by TCRdb under 2018. Library prep was done by the immunoSEQ multiplex PCR assay. The High Capacity cDNA Reverse Transcription Kit was used to reverse transcribe all of the isolated RNA, meaning that expressed TCRB transcripts were what got sequenced. TCRdb took this table from immuneACCESS and kept in-frame rearrangements with V and J called. Such tables lack part of the clones; where checked against another copy, unresolved V genes explain under half of the gap, and the rest is unexplained. The sample table records about 160,000 clones; less than 9.5% of these occur just once. About 0.6% of the sample is in the top ten clones. Material for sequencing was central memory CD4+ T cells from blood. The receptors derive from a man between 18 and 29 years old in good health.

The chain couples TRBV5-8 to TRBJ1-3; tentative D call: TRBD1 (6 bases). The CDR3 covers 14 residues. Trimming cost V 3 bases and J 4 bases, with 11 bases left between them. Looked up from germline, CDR1 is SGHTS and CDR2 is YDEGEE. The CDR3: CASSYTGSGNTIYF. CDR3 nucleotides: TGTGCCAGCAGCTACACAGGGTCCGGAAACACCATATATTTT.

This clone appeared a few times. This rearrangement joins TRBV2 to TRBJ1-5, with 10 bases fitting TRBD1. There are 13 residues in the CDR3. Germline trimming cut 11 bases from V and 2 bases from J; bases unmatched to any gene: 3. Germline values: CDR1 SNHLY, CDR2 FYNNEI. DNA of the CDR3: TGTGCCGGAGGACAGGGGGGCAATCAGCCCCAGCATTTT. It encodes CAGGQGGNQPQHF. Based on the CDR3 plus reference TRBV2 and TRBJ1-5, the full variable domain is EPEVTQTPSHQVTQMGQEVILRCVPISNHLYFYWYRQILGQKVEFLVSFYNNEISEKSEIFDDQFSVERPDGSNFTLKIRSTKLEDSAMYFCAGGQGGNQPQHFGDGTRLSIL.

The chain is built from TRBV28 and TRBJ1-1; D call uncertain. V dropped 2 bases and J dropped 11 bases, with 12 bases sitting between them. The CDR3 covers 12 residues. CDR1 and CDR2 (germline): MDHEN, SYDVKM. The chain's CDR3 is CASSLRGGWAFF. The CDR3, as DNA: TGTGCCAGCAGTTTACGAGGAGGATGGGCTTTCTTT.

This chain connects TRBV28 to TRBJ1-2; 7 positions match TRBD1. The CDR3 consists of 13 residues. The V gene's germline CDR1 is MDHEN and CDR2 SYDVKM. Losses at the gene ends were 10 bases for V and 4 bases for J; bases not matched to a gene: 9. This chain's CDR3 is CATWDSGSYGYTF. CDR3 nucleotides: TGTGCCACCTGGGACAGCGGATCCTATGGCTACACCTTC.

In its sample, this clone was seen a few times. The chain couples TRBV11-2 to TRBJ2-1, with D perhaps matching TRBD2 (5 bases). In germline, CDR1 is SGHAT, CDR2 FQNNGV. The CDR3 totals 14 residues. V was pared by 5 bases and J by 7 bases, with 15 bases between. CDR3 residues: CASSPGAAVNEQFF. In nucleotides, the CDR3 is TGTGCCAGCAGCCCAGGCGCAGCGGTTAATGAGCAGTTCTTC.

The chain employs TRBV5-1 and TRBJ1-5, with 8 bases lining up with TRBD1. The length of the CDR3 is 16 residues. Germline-derived CDR1 and CDR2 are SGHRS and YFSETQ. Trimming removed 2 bases from V and 1 base from J; junction bases left unmatched: 5. CDR3: CASSFGTGGSNQPQHF. The CDR3 DNA sequence: TGCGCCAGCAGCTTTGGGACAGGAGGCAGCAATCAGCCCCAGCATTTT.

This clone has a handful of counts. This chain links TRBV19 with TRBJ1-5; possibly TRBD1 for D (5 bases). Germline V CDR1 and CDR2: LNHDA, SQIVND (reference sequence). V was clipped by 9 bases and J by 7 bases, with 13 bases between them. The CDR3 totals 12 residues. The CDR3 protein is CASRGGDQPQHF. The DNA for the CDR3 is TGTGCCAGCCGGGGGGGGGACCAGCCCCAGCATTTT.

The rearrangement uses TRBV6-6 and TRBJ2-5; 9 bases map to TRBD1. The V and J ends lost 6 bases and 3 bases, in that order; junction bases with no gene match: 8. Germline CDR1 MNHNY, CDR2 SVGAGI (reference sequence). This CDR3 is built from 15 residues. The CDR3 DNA follows: TGTGCCAGCAGAGTACCCGACAGGGGGGAAGAGACCCAGTACTTC. The encoded protein is CASRVPDRGEETQYF.

This clone was found a few times. CDR3 in DNA: TGTGCCAGCAGTGACGGGACAGGGGGCCCCTACGAGCAGTACTTC. Translation: CASSDGTGGPYEQYF. The genes are TRBV2 and TRBJ2-7, with 12 bases that match TRBD1. The junction had 2 bases not matched to a gene; V was cut back by 3 bases and J by 2 bases. The CDR3 spans 15 residues. Germline loops: CDR1 SNHLY, CDR2 FYNNEI.

The chain combines TRBV7-8 with TRBJ2-7; TRBD2 matches 9 bases. Trimming removed 5 bases from V and 4 bases from J; junction bases left unmatched: 6. Per germline, CDR1 SGHVS and CDR2 FQNEAQ. The CDR3 length is 14 residues. The chain's CDR3 is CASSLSGSGYEQYF. CDR3 nucleotides: TGTGCCAGCAGCCTTAGCGGGAGTGGATACGAGCAGTACTTC. The variable domain in full, completed from reference TRBV7-8 and TRBJ2-7, reads GAGVSQSPRYKVAKRGQDVALRCDPISGHVSLFWYQQALGQGPEFLTYFQNEAQLDKSGLPSDRFFAERPEGSVSTLKIQRTQQEDSAVYLCASSLSGSGYEQYFGPGTRLTVT.

This clone was detected ten times or more. V and J are TRBV30 and TRBJ2-1; D possibly corresponds to TRBD1 (5 bases). The CDR3 is 11 amino acids. CDR1 GTSNPN and CDR2 SVGIG come from the germline V gene (reference sequence). The V end was cut by 2 bases, the J end by 6 bases, with 5 bases between. The CDR3 DNA reads as TGTGCCTGGAGTCAGGGCAATGAGCAGTTCTTC. Translating it yields CAWSQGNEQFF. Full variable domain (missing parts from reference TRBV30 and TRBJ2-1): SQTIHQWPATLVQPVGSPLSLECTVEGTSNPNLYWYRQAAGRGLQLLFYSVGIGQISSEVPQNLSASRPQDRQFILSSKKLLLSDSGFYLCAWSQGNEQFFGPGTRLTVL.

The gene calls are TRBV27 and TRBJ2-1; D is perhaps TRBD2 (5 bases). Between the trimmed V and J ends, which lost 0 bases and 8 bases, there was a span of 20 bases. The CDR3 spans 17 residues. Germline V gene lookup returns CDR1 MNHEY and CDR2 SMNVEV (reference sequence). The CDR3 sequence: CASSLSRVFAGEDEQFF. The CDR3 region has the DNA TGTGCCAGCAGTTTATCGAGGGTATTTGCAGGAGAAGATGAGCAGTTCTTC.

This clone was seen only a few times. This rearrangement joins TRBV28 to TRBJ1-3, with 9 bases that match TRBD1. This CDR3 comprises 15 residues. The V and J ends lost 7 bases and 4 bases, in that order; junction bases with no gene match: 8. The germline V gene has CDR1 MDHEN and CDR2 SYDVKM. Here the CDR3 reads CASILQGARGNTIYF. DNA of the CDR3: TGTGCCAGCATTCTACAGGGGGCGCGGGGAAACACCATATATTTT.

This chain's CDR3 is CASSPPDRLAEQFF. The CDR3 coding sequence is TGTGCCAGCAGCCCCCCCGACAGACTCGCAGAGCAGTTCTTC. This chain links TRBV7-2 with TRBJ2-1, with D maybe TRBD1 (5 bases). The CDR3 runs to 14 residues. Germline-derived CDR1 and CDR2 are SGHTA and FQGNSA. Trimming left V 5 bases short and J 10 bases short, with 18 bases between.

This clone was seen a handful of times. J is TRBJ1-2 and V is TRBV29-1; D is ambiguous. With 7 bases removed from V and 11 bases from J, the gap between germline ends came to 17 bases. The CDR3 runs to 11 residues. Germline V gives CDR1 SQVTM, CDR2 ANQGSEA. CDR3 loop: CSGLTGERYTF. Here the CDR3 DNA reads TGCAGCGGCCTGACGGGTGAGCGGTACACCTTC. The full variable domain, in which reference TRBV29-1 and TRBJ1-2 provide the parts outside the CDR3, is SAVISQKPSRDICQRGTSLTIQCQVDSQVTMMFWYRQQPGQSLTLIATANQGSEATYESGFVIDKFPISRPNLTFSTLTVSNMSPEDSSIYLCSGLTGERYTFGSGTRLTVV.

This clone was recorded a few times. V and J are TRBV28 and TRBJ2-7; D not resolved. V was clipped by 8 bases and J by 1 base, with 6 bases between them. CDR1 is MDHEN and CDR2 is SYDVKM in the germline V gene. The CDR3 is made up of 11 amino acids. Written as DNA, the CDR3 is TGTGCCAGCGTTACTTCCTACGAGCAGTACTTC. The encoded protein is CASVTSYEQYF. The full variable domain, with the rest looked up from reference TRBV28 and TRBJ2-7, is DVKVTQSSRYLVKRTGEKVFLECVQDMDHENMFWYRQDPGLGLRLIYFSYDVKMKEKGDIPEGYSVSREKKERFSLILESASTNQTSMYLCASVTSYEQYFGPGTRLTVT.

The chain is built from TRBV7-2 and TRBJ2-3; weak D call: TRBD2 (6 bases). Trimming took off 1 base at V and 3 bases at J, with 11 bases between the two ends. Looked up from germline, CDR1 is SGHTA and CDR2 is FQGNSA. The length of the CDR3 is 15 residues. Here the CDR3 reads CASSLGIGRTDTQYF. In nucleotides, the CDR3 is TGTGCCAGCAGCTTAGGGATAGGGAGGACAGATACGCAGTATTTT.